This T cell receptor (beta chain) was observed in a study of CD8 T cells in ankylosing spondylitis. Study-level findings and limits: Reportedly, matched ankylosing spondylitis synovial fluid was significantly enriched for disease-linked clones. Disease-linked clones had a CD8+ phenotype and relatively low frequency in peripheral blood.

The sample holds many counts of this clonotype. What it binds is unknown. The germline V and J ends were trimmed by 2 bases and 10 bases, with 11 bases remaining between them. The V gene's germline CDR1 is LGHNA and CDR2 YNFKEQ. The CDR3 totals 12 residues. Libraries for TCR beta were made by quantitative 5'-RACE with molecular barcodes. MiXCR was run by TCRdb on the 5' RACE reads, yielding one entry per CDR3 protein. The data contain 200,000 or so distinct CDR3 sequences, 10% to 15% of them singletons. Sequenced material: blood, either unsorted or a sorted T cell fraction (not recorded which). This rearrangement joins TRBV4-2 to TRBJ1-1; D is uncertain. The receptor comes from a female donor with ankylosing spondylitis or in good health (not recorded which). CDR3 sequence reads: CASSQWALGAFF. DNA of the CDR3: TGTGCCAGCAGCCAATGGGCCCTGGGAGCTTTCTTT.